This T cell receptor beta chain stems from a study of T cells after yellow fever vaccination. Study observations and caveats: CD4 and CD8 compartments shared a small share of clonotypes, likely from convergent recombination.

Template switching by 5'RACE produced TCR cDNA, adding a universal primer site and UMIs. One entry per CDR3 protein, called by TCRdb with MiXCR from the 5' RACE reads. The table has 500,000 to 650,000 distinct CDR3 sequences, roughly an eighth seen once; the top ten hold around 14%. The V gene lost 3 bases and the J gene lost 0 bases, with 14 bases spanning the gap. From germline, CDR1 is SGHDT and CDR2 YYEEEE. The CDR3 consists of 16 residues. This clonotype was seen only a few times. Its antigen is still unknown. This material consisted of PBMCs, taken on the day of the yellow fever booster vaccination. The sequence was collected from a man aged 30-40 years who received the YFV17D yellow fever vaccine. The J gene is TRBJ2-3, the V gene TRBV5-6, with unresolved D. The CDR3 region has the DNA TGTGCCAGCAGCTCCACCAGAGATACTAGCACAGATACGCAGTATTTT. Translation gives CASSSTRDTSTDTQYF.